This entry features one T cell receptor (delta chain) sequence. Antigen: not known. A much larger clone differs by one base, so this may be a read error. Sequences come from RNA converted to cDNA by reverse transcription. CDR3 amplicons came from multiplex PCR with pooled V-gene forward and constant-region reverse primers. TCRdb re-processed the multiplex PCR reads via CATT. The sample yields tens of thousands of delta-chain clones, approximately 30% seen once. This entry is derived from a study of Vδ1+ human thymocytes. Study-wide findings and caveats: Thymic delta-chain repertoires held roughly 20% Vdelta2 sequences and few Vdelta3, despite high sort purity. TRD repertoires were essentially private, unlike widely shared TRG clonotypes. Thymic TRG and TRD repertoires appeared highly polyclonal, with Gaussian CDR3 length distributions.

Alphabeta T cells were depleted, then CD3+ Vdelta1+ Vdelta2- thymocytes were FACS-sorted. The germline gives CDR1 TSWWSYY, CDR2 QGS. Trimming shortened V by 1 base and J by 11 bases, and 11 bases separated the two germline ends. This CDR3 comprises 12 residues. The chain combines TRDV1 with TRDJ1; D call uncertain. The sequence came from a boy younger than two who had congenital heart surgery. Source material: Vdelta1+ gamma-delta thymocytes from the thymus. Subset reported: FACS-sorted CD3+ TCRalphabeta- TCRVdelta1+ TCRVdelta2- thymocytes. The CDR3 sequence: CALGEPGQNLIF. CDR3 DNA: TGTGCTCTTGGGGAACCCGGGCAGAACCTCATCTTT.